This T cell receptor beta chain was obtained from a study of vaccination effects on CD4 cells after COVID-19 (dated by TCRdb to between 2020 and 2023). The study in broad terms: Each participant received two doses of an mRNA SARS-CoV-2 vaccine, either BNT162b2 or mRNA-1273. The full study included over 8 COVID-19 convalescent patients and a few SARS-CoV-2-naive healthy vaccine recipients. The Oncomine TCR Beta short-read assay on an Illumina iSeq 100 was used to sequence cultures from other donors in the study. The study compared SARS-CoV-2 spike-specific CD4+ TCR repertoires before and after mRNA vaccination in COVID-19 convalescent patients and infection-naive vaccine recipients.

The study at large found these results: Among healthy vaccine recipients, nearly all vaccine-induced clones were SARS-CoV-2 mono-reactive, and only 1 of 255 was cross-reactive with common cold coronaviruses. Marked clonal contraction was observed in both infection-induced and vaccine-induced clones at late post-vaccination timepoints, consistent with waning T cell responses. Only a small number of convalescent patients were included, and no early post-infection timepoints were available, which limited the study.

Libraries were built with the immunoSEQ multiplex PCR assay. DNA from the cultured, isolated CD4+ T cells was subjected to TCR beta CDR3 sequencing. The study's processing was this. Non-productive TCR sequences were removed, reads were trimmed to the CDR3 region, and CDR3s of at least 7 amino acids were retained. Antigen-specific clonotypes were identified with the MANAFEST web app by comparing expansion in peptide wells against reference cultures. For clones to be considered positive, expansion at FDR<0.05 versus reference and all other wells, an odds ratio above 5, and a frequency above 0.1% in two replicate wells were required. Cross-reactive clonotypes were defined as significantly expanded in SARS-CoV-2 spike wells and in at least one common cold coronavirus spike condition. Levenshtein distance calculated with the stringdist R package was used to assess CDR3 similarity, and unrooted trees were constructed with ape in R 3.6.1. TCRdb re-hosts the immuneACCESS table, in-frame sequences only. Its copies lack some clones; in the studies checked, an unresolved V gene accounts for under half of them, and the cause for the rest is not known. The V and J calls and clone size were taken over from that table, and D and trimming were inferred from the DNA. Within this sample are approximately 74,000 clones, with roughly 74% of them counted one time only. Of the sample, around 3.2% is held by the ten largest clones.

A remark on this clone: Which antigen it targets is not known. There are no base qualities to consult, and no much larger clone falls within one base.

V is pared back by 9 bases and J by 0 bases, with 14 bases lying between the germline termini. CDR1 and CDR2, per the germline V gene (reference sequence), are LNHDA and SQIVND. CDR3 length: 15 amino acids, cysteine to phenylalanine. Just the 45-base CDR3 DNA is kept, in frame starting at base 1. In the ViraFEST assay, PBMC were stimulated with viral peptide pools, and TCR sequencing was then used to find antigen-specific CD4+ T cell clonotypes based on their expansion. After more than nine days of culture, CD4+ T cells were isolated with the EasySep CD4+ T cell isolation kit. The absence of prior SARS-CoV-2 infection in healthy vaccine recipients was confirmed by negative nucleocapsid antibodies before and after vaccination. A few million PBMC per well were cultured with approximately 10 ug/ml peptides in IMDM containing around 5% human AB serum, about 9 IU/ml IL-2 and gentamicin. Half of the culture medium was replaced with fresh IL-2-containing medium on days 3 and 7. Each peptide stimulation condition was cultured in triplicate wells unless otherwise noted. Using Ficoll-Paque Plus gradient centrifugation, PBMC were separated from whole blood and then either used fresh or cryopreserved at -140C. The spike proteins of SARS-CoV-2 and of the common cold coronaviruses HCoV-NL63, HCoV-OC43 and HCoV-229E were spanned by overlapping peptide pools. Genomic DNA was extracted from cultured CD4+ T cells with the QIAamp micro DNA kit.

The sequencing here drew on CD4+ T cells from PBMCs cultured with HCoV-NL63 spike peptides, taken before COVID-19 vaccination. According to the study, the label for this sample's cell subset or site signals: HCoV-NL63 spike overlapping peptide pool stimulation. The V and J segments used are TRBV19 and TRBJ1-4; the D gene is unclear. This TCR derives from a human donor who received a COVID-19 vaccine. Here the CDR3 is given as CASKRSSATNEKLFF. The DNA is TGTGCCAGCAAACGCAGCTCTGCAACTAATGAAAAACTGTTTTTT.